Listed below are T cell receptor beta chains from one sample, sequenced in a study of blood T cell repertoires in COVID-19. Some clones are missing from TCRdb's copy, which holds only in-frame ones; the method was immunoSEQ multiplex PCR. The sample has 150,000 to 200,000 clones, roughly 87% seen once. The sample consisted of PBMCs or T cells enriched from blood (not recorded which). The receptors originated from a man aged 45-60 years who had recovered from COVID-19. The CDR3 runs from the conserved cysteine through the conserved F or W. The D gene is left open where the match is weak. Size is omitted from some rows. Given values are once, few, many or a class for expanded clones.

TRBD1 | NA | TRBV3-1/TRBV3-2 | CASSPLPGQGEQETQYF
TRBD1 | NA | TRBV25-1 | CASGQGAYEQYF
NA | NA | TRBV7-9 | CASSSLGYHEQFF
NA | NA | TRBV7-3 | CASSLGGPLDTQYF
NA | once | TRBV19 | CASSSRRVPNQPQHF
TRBD1 | few | TRBV18 | CASSNRGRWTDDEAFF
NA | few | TRBV9 | CASSAAVAGELFF
NA | NA | TRBV25-1 | CASSQLTGELFF
TRBD1 | NA | TRBV6-6 | CASSYPTGSGTEAFF
TRBD1 | NA | TRBV11-3 | CASSLEGDRAYNEQFF
TRBD1 | NA | TRBV5-6 | CASSWVGGTYEQYF
NA | NA | TRBV11-1 | CASSPGVGDGYTF
TRBD1 | NA | TRBV10-3 | CAISDLGTANTEAFF
TRBD2 | NA | TRBV5-4 | CASSLAGGPAQYF
TRBD2 | NA | TRBV11-2 | CASSLTSGGTADTQYF
NA | NA | TRBV5-6 | CASSLKSRGYTF
NA | NA | TRBV27 | CASTSGTLNEKLFF
NA | NA | TRBV9 | CASSAGGYGYTF
NA | once | TRBV19 | CASSRDRKYSNQPQHF
TRBD2 | few | TRBV9 | CASSAGGGRNNEQFF
NA | once | TRBV7-9 | CASSLAALNSPLHF
NA | NA | TRBV5-1 | CASSFNLIDSPLHF